The TCR beta chain under discussion was sequenced for a study of Ad26.COV2.S vaccination and SARS-CoV-2 variants. Study context: The Ad26.COV2.S arm of the COV1001 trial was where the donor was placed.

Findings and limits, study-wide: Breadth measured for non-spike TCRs was similar across vaccine and placebo recipients. Spike-specific TCR breadth ran higher among vaccine recipients than placebo recipients.

About this clone: The antigen is undetermined.

This table comes from immunoSEQ multiplex PCR, and its TCRdb copy is limited to in-frame clones, with some not included. The table has over 200,000 clones, approximately 90% seen once. Trimming took off 6 bases at V and 3 bases at J, with 9 bases between the two ends. The germline gives CDR1 DFQATT, CDR2 SNEGSKA (reference sequence). This CDR3 has 11 residues. Treatment specified: roughly 20 received Ad26.COV2.S at low or high dose, single or two shots; a few received placebo; per-sample allocation not given. Day 63 after the first vaccine or placebo injection was the time point for sampling. The rearrangement uses TRBV20-1 and TRBJ2-7; D possibly corresponds to TRBD1 (5 bases). Sequences were derived from peripheral blood, sampled in a trial of Ad26.COV2.S vaccine versus placebo. The source is a person aged 18-65 years who received the Ad26.COV2.S COVID-19 vaccine or a placebo. CDR3 DNA: TGCAGTGCCACAGGCAGCTACGAGCAGTACTTC. Protein sequence: CSATGSYEQYF.